This T cell receptor (beta chain) was recorded in a study of shared clonotypes between healthy human individuals (dated by TCRdb to between 2020 and 2021). Study-level background: The cohort included three men and a couple of women between 18 and 49 years of age. For each donor, CD4 naive and CD4 memory were each given three plates, CD8 naive was given two plates, and CD8 memory was given one plate. To estimate repertoire size and how much clonotype sharing occurs between individuals, the study deeply sequenced the blood TCR repertoires of a handful of healthy adults. Leukapheresis yielded between about 0.85 and 9.5 billion PBMCs per donor. Libraries were prepared and TCR repertoires were sequenced by different laboratories using diverse techniques, in order to increase sequencing depth and limit assay-specific biases.

The donors were healthy, HIV-negative adults with no recently reported acute infections or vaccinations. Every donor was a Caucasian adult residing in Nashville, Tennessee, USA. CD4+ T cells were enriched by magnetic negative selection, after which naive cells were positively selected on CD45RA and the negative fraction was taken as the memory subset. Blood was collected by leukapheresis, and PBMCs were isolated by Ficoll-Histopaque density gradient centrifugation and then cryopreserved in liquid nitrogen vapor phase. Purity and quantity of every magnetically sorted T cell population were checked by analytical flow cytometry. From each sorted fraction, genomic DNA was isolated and quantified by UV absorbance on a Nanodrop 2000c. Using the deep immunoSEQ assay, TCR CDR3 regions were amplified from genomic DNA by multiplex PCR. Genomic DNA extracted from each cell subset was distributed evenly over all wells of several immunoSEQ 96-well plates, and each plate served as one replicate. For sorted subsets, approximately 200 ng of genomic DNA, equivalent to about 30,000 T cell genomes, went into each replicate PCR. Purified libraries were quantified with a Qubit 3.0 fluorometer, sized on a Bioanalyzer 2100, and re-quantified with the KAPA Library Quantification kit. Each immunoSEQ 96-well plate was sequenced on its own single-read 150-cycle Illumina NextSeq 550 flow cell. As for how the authors treated the data: Because the immunoSEQ output held only junctional sequences and lacked quality scores, the filtering could not match the filtering applied to full-length reads. To assign V/J genes and CDR3, sequences were annotated against IMGT germline references using PyIR, a Python wrapper for IgBLAST v1.9. Any read was removed if the V/J assignment was weak (E-value above 1e-6), the CDR3 was missing, or the read contained stop codons, out-of-frame junctions, or ambiguous translated residues. V3J clonotypes were defined as sequences sharing the same inferred V gene, J gene, and CDR3 amino acid sequence. Percentage overlap between repertoires was calculated by dividing the number of shared unique clonotypes by the size of the smaller repertoire. Three approaches were used to assess repertoire richness: RTK rarefaction, the Chao1 estimator, and Recon v2.1 estimates of unobserved clonotypes. Generation probabilities for all TCRbeta clonotypes obtained by the gDNA method from a handful of donors were computed using OLGA. In TCRdb, the immuneACCESS table is reduced to in-frame sequences with V and J assigned. These tables do not hold every clone; where another copy was compared, an unresolved V gene accounts for under half, and the others remain unexplained. That table gives V, J and clone size, and the DNA gave D and trimming. Within this sample are under 600,000 clones, with 90% to 97% of them counted one time only. Together, the top ten hold around 0.066% of the sample.

Points the paper makes about the study in general: Compared with non-shared clonotypes, clonotypes shared by all four sorted-subset donors had higher generation probabilities. Larger estimated clonotype richness was generally found for naive subsets than for memory subsets. Only blood was sampled, and tissue TCR repertoires likely differ from those in blood. Even with the large sequencing depth, rarefaction of the sorted-subset datasets indicated that sequencing was incomplete. Because the study included only a small number of donors, the genetic and exposure-history diversity represented was limited. Sharing across a few donors was observed for roughly 5% of naive CD4, over 3% of naive CD8, about 2.3% of memory CD4, and less than 0.45% of memory CD8 clonotypes. Based on pairwise subsampling, the degree of clonotype sharing among donors was expected to be affected by sequencing depth.

As for this clone: Its antigen specificity is not known. No per-base quality is available; no much larger clone lies one base away.

The CDR1 and CDR2 encoded by the germline V gene (reference sequence) are LNHDA and SQIVND. Including the terminal cysteine and phenylalanine, the CDR3 comprises 15 residues. Only the CDR3 portion is preserved as DNA: 45 bases, with reading frame beginning at the first base. V is reduced by 3 bases and J by 4 bases, leaving a spacing of 16 bases between them. The V and J segments used are TRBV19 and TRBJ2-7; possibly the D gene is TRBD1, per 5 matching bases. The sequence was collected from a woman younger than 45 in good health. Sample: naive CD4+ T cells sorted from blood. Read against the paper, the sample's cell subset or site label means: CD45RA+ positively selected. The nucleotides read TGTGCCAGTAGTATGCGCCCGACAGTTCGGTACGAGCAGTACTTC. Translated, it gives CASSMRPTVRYEQYF.